This is a list of T cell receptor beta chains from one sample in a study of T cell clusters in autoimmune cytopenias. TCRdb reprocessed the multiplex PCR reads and keeps a single row for each CDR3 protein, giving no DNA. This sample carries about 5,600 distinct CDR3 sequences, with under 3.5% going to the ten biggest clones. This sample also belongs to another study, concerning T cell repertoires in aging, cancer and after chemotherapy.

Sequenced material: peripheral blood. Source of these receptors: a human donor in good health. The CDR3 runs from the conserved cysteine through the conserved F or W. Expanded clones get a size class; other rows say once, few or many, or leave the size out.

CDR3 protein: CASSASGSQPQHF; V gene: TRBV6-4; J gene: TRBJ1-5; clone size: NA
CDR3 protein: CASSLFYRLTNYGYTF; V gene: TRBV13; J gene: TRBJ1-2; clone size: NA
CDR3 protein: CASTPGLATYNEQFF; V gene: TRBV6-1; J gene: TRBJ2-1; clone size: medium-sized
CDR3 protein: CASSLAGTSGAYNEQFF; V gene: TRBV7-6; J gene: TRBJ2-1; clone size: medium-sized
CDR3 protein: CASSRGLAGGASYNEQFF; V gene: TRBV19; J gene: TRBJ2-1; clone size: NA
CDR3 protein: CASSLDGYEQYF; V gene: TRBV5-1; J gene: TRBJ2-7; clone size: NA
CDR3 protein: CASSGFDMGGTEAFF; V gene: TRBV6-1; J gene: TRBJ1-1; clone size: NA
CDR3 protein: CAIARLRPGELFF; V gene: TRBV10-3; J gene: TRBJ2-2; clone size: medium-sized
CDR3 protein: CASNTGGRGPEGEKLFF; V gene: TRBV19; J gene: TRBJ1-4; clone size: NA
CDR3 protein: CAISALENYGYTF; V gene: TRBV10-3; J gene: TRBJ1-2; clone size: NA
CDR3 protein: CASSFPGGHNEQFF; V gene: TRBV19; J gene: TRBJ2-1; clone size: medium-sized
CDR3 protein: CASSLDWTGAQETQYF; V gene: TRBV11-1; J gene: TRBJ2-5; clone size: medium-sized
CDR3 protein: CASSYFGLAGGGADTQYF; V gene: TRBV6-2/TRBV6-3; J gene: TRBJ2-3; clone size: NA
CDR3 protein: CASSRDRVRKTEAFF; V gene: TRBV19; J gene: TRBJ1-1; clone size: medium-sized
CDR3 protein: CASRGRLRLAGSQETQYF; V gene: TRBV12-3/TRBV12-4; J gene: TRBJ2-5; clone size: NA
CDR3 protein: CSVSSGPGELFF; V gene: TRBV29-1; J gene: TRBJ2-2; clone size: medium-sized
CDR3 protein: CAWSVWRALVNTEAFF; V gene: TRBV30; J gene: TRBJ1-1; clone size: NA
CDR3 protein: CASSSPYGYTF; V gene: TRBV6-6; J gene: TRBJ1-2; clone size: medium-sized
CDR3 protein: CAISDLTGYGYTF; V gene: TRBV10-3; J gene: TRBJ1-2; clone size: NA
CDR3 protein: CASSIVGAGHGYTF; V gene: TRBV19; J gene: TRBJ1-2; clone size: medium-sized
CDR3 protein: CASSSNYLTGGLYEQYF; V gene: TRBV5-6; J gene: TRBJ2-7; clone size: NA
CDR3 protein: CASLGLAADTQYF; V gene: TRBV12-3/TRBV12-4; J gene: TRBJ2-3; clone size: NA
CDR3 protein: CATQGGRNQPQHF; V gene: TRBV24-1; J gene: TRBJ1-5; clone size: NA
CDR3 protein: CASSPVEGTVYNEQFF; V gene: TRBV11-1; J gene: TRBJ2-1; clone size: medium-sized
CDR3 protein: CAWSRRTSGRNEQFF; V gene: TRBV30; J gene: TRBJ2-1; clone size: medium-sized
CDR3 protein: CASRGSTDTQYF; V gene: TRBV6-5; J gene: TRBJ2-3; clone size: medium-sized
CDR3 protein: CASSSGQGRETGELFF; V gene: TRBV27; J gene: TRBJ2-2; clone size: NA
CDR3 protein: CASSPNQFGELFF; V gene: TRBV18; J gene: TRBJ2-2; clone size: NA
CDR3 protein: CASSFSGRDSTEAFF; V gene: TRBV12-3/TRBV12-4; J gene: TRBJ1-1; clone size: NA
CDR3 protein: CAISPDREANEKLFF; V gene: TRBV10-3; J gene: TRBJ1-4; clone size: NA
CDR3 protein: CASSLGGLSSYNEQFF; V gene: TRBV5-6; J gene: TRBJ2-1; clone size: medium-sized
CDR3 protein: CASSGPPDTQYF; V gene: TRBV6-6; J gene: TRBJ2-3; clone size: medium-sized
CDR3 protein: CASSYSMFYEQYF; V gene: TRBV6-5; J gene: TRBJ2-7; clone size: medium-sized
CDR3 protein: CASSQTSGGPGDTQYF; V gene: TRBV18; J gene: TRBJ2-3; clone size: medium-sized
CDR3 protein: CASWRQGAGEQYF; V gene: TRBV7-6; J gene: TRBJ2-7; clone size: NA
CDR3 protein: CASSYPGASGFLDTQYF; V gene: TRBV6-5; J gene: TRBJ2-3; clone size: medium-sized
CDR3 protein: CASSLGGAWGNQPQHF; V gene: TRBV12-3/TRBV12-4; J gene: TRBJ1-5; clone size: medium-sized
CDR3 protein: CAIKNGLANDEQFF; V gene: TRBV6-5; J gene: TRBJ2-1; clone size: medium-sized
CDR3 protein: CASSSLVVGEQFF; V gene: TRBV6-1; J gene: TRBJ2-1; clone size: medium-sized
CDR3 protein: CSARSSSTDTQYF; V gene: TRBV20-1; J gene: TRBJ2-3; clone size: NA
CDR3 protein: CASSMTSGSAYNEQFF; V gene: TRBV19; J gene: TRBJ2-1; clone size: medium-sized
CDR3 protein: CASSLSQASGTQYF; V gene: TRBV12-3/TRBV12-4; J gene: TRBJ2-5; clone size: NA
CDR3 protein: CASSAPGGALVEKLFF; V gene: TRBV11-1; J gene: TRBJ1-4; clone size: NA
CDR3 protein: CASSLHGPDTQYF; V gene: TRBV27; J gene: TRBJ2-3; clone size: NA
CDR3 protein: CASNQRGGTETQYF; V gene: TRBV19; J gene: TRBJ2-5; clone size: medium-sized
CDR3 protein: CASSLGSGSSTDTQYF; V gene: TRBV7-6; J gene: TRBJ2-3; clone size: medium-sized
CDR3 protein: CASSLRGVHEQYF; V gene: TRBV5-1; J gene: TRBJ2-7; clone size: NA
CDR3 protein: CASSLGVWDGYTF; V gene: TRBV5-4; J gene: TRBJ1-2; clone size: medium-sized
CDR3 protein: CASSLDRGRNTEAFF; V gene: TRBV11-3; J gene: TRBJ1-1; clone size: medium-sized
CDR3 protein: CASRPTGGGNQPQHF; V gene: TRBV11-3; J gene: TRBJ1-5; clone size: NA
CDR3 protein: CASSLAGGAGTGELFF; V gene: TRBV5-6; J gene: TRBJ2-2; clone size: medium-sized
CDR3 protein: CATSRDRGADTQYF; V gene: TRBV15; J gene: TRBJ2-3; clone size: medium-sized
CDR3 protein: CASSDLTGETQYF; V gene: TRBV6-5; J gene: TRBJ2-3; clone size: NA
CDR3 protein: CATSRVGTGGNIQYF; V gene: TRBV15; J gene: TRBJ2-4; clone size: NA
CDR3 protein: CASSFNLYKQYF; V gene: TRBV5-6; J gene: TRBJ2-7; clone size: NA
CDR3 protein: CASRLDGGDTEAFF; V gene: TRBV7-9; J gene: TRBJ1-1; clone size: NA
CDR3 protein: CASSPLGGNQPQHF; V gene: TRBV6-5; J gene: TRBJ1-5; clone size: medium-sized
CDR3 protein: CASSARQGPNEQFF; V gene: TRBV19; J gene: TRBJ2-1; clone size: NA
CDR3 protein: CASRDSPGPQHF; V gene: TRBV6-2/TRBV6-3; J gene: TRBJ1-5; clone size: NA